This passage covers 14 T cell receptor beta chains from one sample sequenced in a study of OX40 agonist ivuxolimab in advanced cancers. Produced via immunoSEQ multiplex PCR; TCRdb's table is partial and in-frame only. The sample shows 80,000 or so clones, about nine tenths of them seen only once. Source: CD4+ or CD8+ T cells sorted from blood, taken in a trial of the OX40 agonist ivuxolimab. The receptors come from an adult with an advanced solid tumor such as melanoma, head and neck, liver or kidney cancer.

J is TRBJ1-5 and V is TRBV6-1; TRBD1 might be the D (6 bases). This CDR3 contains 14 residues. V gave up 6 bases and J gave up 4 bases, with 13 bases separating them. Looked up from germline, CDR1 is MNHNS and CDR2 is SASEGT. DNA for the CDR3: TGTGCCAGCAGCCCCGGGACATTTAATCAGCCCCAGCATTTT. Amino acids: CASSPGTFNQPQHF.

The chain employs TRBV5-1 and TRBJ1-2; D perhaps matches TRBD1 (5 bases). This CDR3 is built from 14 residues. V was pared by 3 bases and J by 6 bases, with 15 bases between. The germline CDR1 and CDR2 sequences are SGHRS and YFSETQ. CDR3 sequence: CASSWNPGQDGYTF. The CDR3 DNA reads as TGCGCCAGCAGCTGGAACCCGGGGCAGGATGGCTACACCTTC.

In DNA, the CDR3 is TGTGCCTGTCAAAGGGGGGGTGGCTATGGCTACACCTTC. Amino acid sequence: CACQRGGGYGYTF. The rearrangement uses TRBV30 and TRBJ1-2; maybe TRBD1 (6 bases). There are 13 residues in the CDR3. V was cut by 6 bases and J by 4 bases, with 15 bases left in between. CDR1 GTSNPN and CDR2 SVGIG come from the germline V gene (reference sequence).

This clone was seen once. The chain links TRBV18 to TRBJ2-3, with D possibly being TRBD2 (5 bases). CDR1 and CDR2 (germline): KGHSH, LQKENI. With 3 bases removed from V and 5 bases from J, the gap between germline ends came to 12 bases. The CDR3 runs 14 residues. In DNA form, the CDR3 reads TGTGCCAGCTCACCCTCGGGGAGAATAGATACGCAGTATTTT. Translating it yields CASSPSGRIDTQYF.

This rearrangement joins TRBV20-1 to TRBJ1-2; D remains unclear. Looked up from germline, CDR1 is DFQATT and CDR2 is SNEGSKA (reference sequence). This CDR3 spans 11 amino acids. This CDR3 reads CFSSANYGYTF. The CDR3 nucleotides are TGCTTCTCCTCGGCTAACTATGGCTACACCTTC.

The chain recombines TRBV7-2 with TRBJ2-1, with 9 bases fitting TRBD2. Germline trimming cut 0 bases from V and 9 bases from J; bases unmatched to any gene: 0. CDR1 and CDR2 (germline): SGHTA, FQGNSA. The length of the CDR3 is 13 residues. In DNA, the CDR3 is TGTGCCAGCAGCTTAGCTAGCGGGAGTGAGCAGTTCTTC. Encoded protein: CASSLASGSEQFF.

This rearrangement joins TRBV5-6 to TRBJ1-2; D gene unclear. CDR1 and CDR2 from the germline V gene are SGHDT and YYEEEE. This CDR3 has 14 amino acids. Between the trimmed V and J ends, which lost 0 bases and 8 bases, there was a span of 14 bases. The CDR3 coding sequence is TGTGCCAGCAGCTTGGGGCTACCGGTTCCAGGCTACACCTTC. Encoded protein: CASSLGLPVPGYTF.

The chain couples TRBV11-2 to TRBJ2-7; TRBD1 aligns across 8 bases. CDR3 length equals 12 residues. V trimming: 3 bases; J trimming: 5 bases; junction bases outside the gene matches: 0. From germline, CDR1 is SGHAT and CDR2 FQNNGV. CDR3 residues: CASSFRGHEQYF. CDR3 sequence (DNA): TGTGCCAGCAGCTTCAGGGGGCACGAGCAGTACTTC.

The CDR3 DNA follows: TGTGCCAGCAGTTTCATGACAGGTTCGCTCGAGCAGTACTTC. It specifies CASSFMTGSLEQYF. V and J are TRBV6-5 and TRBJ2-7, with TRBD1 as a possible D gene (6 bases). V lost 4 bases, J lost 6 bases, and 16 bases lay in between. CDR1 MNHEY and CDR2 SVGAGI come from the germline V gene. The CDR3 runs 14 residues.

The chain is built from TRBV5-1 and TRBJ2-2; 7 positions agree with TRBD1. This CDR3 spans 18 amino acids. The germline CDR1 and CDR2 sequences are SGHRS and YFSETQ. After removal of 0 bases from V and 5 bases from J, the junction contained 13 bases not matched to a gene. The CDR3 spells CASSLEPRGMGLTGELFF. The CDR3 DNA is TGCGCCAGCAGCTTGGAACCCAGGGGGATGGGGTTGACCGGGGAGCTGTTTTTT.

This clone was detected only once. Other DNA sequences in this specimen translate into the identical CDR3. In DNA, the CDR3 is TGTGCCAGTAGTACCGGGACAGGGTTGGCGCAGCCCCAGCATTTT. This translates into CASSTGTGLAQPQHF. This chain connects TRBV19 to TRBJ1-5; TRBD1 matches 9 bases. This CDR3 comprises 15 residues. The V gene's germline CDR1 is LNHDA and CDR2 SQIVND (reference sequence). J was trimmed by 7 bases and V by 4 bases; bases with no gene match: 8.

V and J are TRBV5-1 and TRBJ2-3; a weak D match, TRBD2 (6 bases). Germline V CDR1 and CDR2: SGHRS, YFSETQ. The germline V and J ends were trimmed by 2 bases and 0 bases, with 10 bases remaining between them. CDR3 size: 15 residues. The CDR3 loop reads CASSFGSSSTDTQYF. In DNA form, the CDR3 reads TGCGCCAGCAGCTTCGGGAGTTCGAGCACAGATACGCAGTATTTT.

As DNA, the CDR3 is TGTGCCAGTAGTACCGAGGGGTGGCAGGGAACGACTAATGAAAAACTGTTTTTT. Protein sequence: CASSTEGWQGTTNEKLFF. V gene TRBV19 combines with J gene TRBJ1-4, with D possibly TRBD1 on 5 matching bases. The germline gives CDR1 LNHDA, CDR2 SQIVND (reference sequence). The V and J ends lost 4 bases and 2 bases respectively, with 20 bases between them. The CDR3 sequence is 18 residues long.

V usage is TRBV2 and J usage is TRBJ2-3; 7 bases are shared with TRBD2. Trimming removed 8 bases from V and 0 bases from J; junction bases left unmatched: 14. The germline CDR1 and CDR2 sequences are SNHLY and FYNNEI. The CDR3 contains 17 residues. The CDR3 nucleotides are TGTGCCAGCCCCCCGCCCGGGGGGAGACCTAGCACAGATACGCAGTATTTT. Protein sequence: CASPPPGGRPSTDTQYF.